One TCR beta chain is described in this entry. The data are from a study of blood T cell repertoires in COVID-19. At the level of the study: Acute and convalescent COVID-19 specimens originated in the United States, Italy and Spain. PBMCs, B-cell-depleted T cells, or T cells were the source of the cDNA or gDNA that made up the material.

Authors' processing steps: Nucleated cell number was recorded as an estimate derived from reference gene primer amplification. Assay used: immunoSEQ multiplex PCR; TCRdb lists only in-frame clones, some missing. From that table come the V and J calls and clone size; the DNA was used to work out D and trimming. Found here are 200,000 to 300,000 clones, around 90% of them singletons; the top ten hold over 3.5%. CDR3 length equals 15 residues. V was clipped by 0 bases and J by 0 bases, with 8 bases between them. Germline loops: CDR1 MNHNY, CDR2 SVGAGI (reference sequence). The chain uses TRBV6-6 and TRBJ1-2; D gene ambiguous. The receptor was derived from a woman aged 40 to 55 with acute or convalescent COVID-19. Sequenced input: peripheral blood. CDR3: CASSYSTRANYGYTF. In nucleotides, the CDR3 is TGTGCCAGCAGTTACTCGACGAGGGCTAACTATGGCTACACCTTC.